Below, one TCR beta chain is given with its context. The antigen remains unidentified. Its ends do not fully match the called genes, so a read error is possible. The PCR employed 60 Vbeta primers together with 13 Jbeta primers. The method was immunoSEQ multiplex PCR; TCRdb's version includes in-frame clones alone and lacks a portion of them. Here the sample spans approximately 130,000 clones, about 78% being singletons. The data were obtained in a study of cytomegalovirus exposure and HLA in healthy donors. Findings of the study overall: Reported performance of the classifier showed diagnosis of cytomegalovirus status with high specificity and sensitivity. The study listed about 150 cytomegalovirus-associated TCR beta chains. Versus the roughly 640-donor mean, an Asian-associated ancestry cluster reportedly showed fewer N-insertions in a later analysis.

The clonotype comes from a human donor in good health. Sequencing was done on a sample of PBMCs.

The DNA for the CDR3 is TGTGCCAGCAGCTTAGAGGGGGGGACGGCCCATTACTTC. Translated, it gives CASSLEGGTAHYF. The chain is built from TRBV7-9 and TRBJ2-5; tentatively, D is TRBD2 (7 bases). The CDR3 spans 13 residues. CDR1 SEHNR and CDR2 FQNEAQ come from the germline V gene (reference sequence).